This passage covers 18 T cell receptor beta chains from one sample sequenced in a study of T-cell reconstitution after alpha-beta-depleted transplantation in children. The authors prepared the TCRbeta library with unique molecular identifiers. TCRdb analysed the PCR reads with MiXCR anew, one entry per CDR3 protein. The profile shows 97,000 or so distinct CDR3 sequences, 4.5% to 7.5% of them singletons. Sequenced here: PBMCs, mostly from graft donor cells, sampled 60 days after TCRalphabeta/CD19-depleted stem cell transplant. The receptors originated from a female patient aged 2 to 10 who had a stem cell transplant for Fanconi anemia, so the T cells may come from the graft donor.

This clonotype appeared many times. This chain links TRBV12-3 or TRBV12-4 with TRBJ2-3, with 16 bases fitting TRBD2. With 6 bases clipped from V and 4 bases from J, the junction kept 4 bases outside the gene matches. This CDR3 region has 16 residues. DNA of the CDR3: TGTGCCAGCAGCACCGGGACTAGCGGGGGGGCAGATACGCAGTATTTT. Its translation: CASSTGTSGGADTQYF.

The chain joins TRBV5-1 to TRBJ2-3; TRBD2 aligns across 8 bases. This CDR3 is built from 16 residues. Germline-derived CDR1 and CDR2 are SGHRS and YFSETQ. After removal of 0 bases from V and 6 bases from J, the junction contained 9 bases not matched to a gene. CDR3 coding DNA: TGCGCCAGCAGCTTGGAAGCGGGAGTTAGTTCGGATACGCAGTATTTT. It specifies CASSLEAGVSSDTQYF.

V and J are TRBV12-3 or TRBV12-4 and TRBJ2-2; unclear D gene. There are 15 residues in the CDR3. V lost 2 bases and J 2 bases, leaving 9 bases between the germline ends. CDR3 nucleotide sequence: TGTGCCAGCAGTTTATGGGCTAGTAACACCGGGGAGCTGTTTTTT. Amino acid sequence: CASSLWASNTGELFF.

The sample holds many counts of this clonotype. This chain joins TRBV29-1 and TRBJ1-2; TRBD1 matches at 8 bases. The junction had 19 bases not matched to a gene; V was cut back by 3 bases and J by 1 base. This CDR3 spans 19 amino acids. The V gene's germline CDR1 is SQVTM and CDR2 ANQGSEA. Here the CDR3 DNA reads TGCAGCGTTGAGGGACAGGCCCTTGGAGAGGAAACCGTTAACTATGGCTACACCTTC. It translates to CSVEGQALGEETVNYGYTF.

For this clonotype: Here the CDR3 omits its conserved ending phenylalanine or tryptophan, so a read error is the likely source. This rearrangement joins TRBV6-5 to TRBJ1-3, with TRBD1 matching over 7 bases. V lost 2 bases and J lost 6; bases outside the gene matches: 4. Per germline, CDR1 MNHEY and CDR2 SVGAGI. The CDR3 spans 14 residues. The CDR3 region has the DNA TGTGCCAGCAGTTACACGACAGGGTCAAACACCATATATGTT. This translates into CASSYTTGSNTIYV.

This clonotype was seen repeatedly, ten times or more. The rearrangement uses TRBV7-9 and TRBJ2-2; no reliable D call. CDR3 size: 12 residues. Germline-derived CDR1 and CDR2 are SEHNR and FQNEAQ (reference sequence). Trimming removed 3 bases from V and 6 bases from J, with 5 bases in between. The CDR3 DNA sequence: TGTGCCAGCAGCTTGTCCCCCGGGGAGCTGTTTTTT. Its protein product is CASSLSPGELFF.

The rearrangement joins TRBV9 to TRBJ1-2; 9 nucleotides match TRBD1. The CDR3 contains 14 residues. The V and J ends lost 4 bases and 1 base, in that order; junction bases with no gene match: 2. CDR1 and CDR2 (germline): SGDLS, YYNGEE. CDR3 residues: CASSRTGVNYGYTF. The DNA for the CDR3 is TGTGCCAGCAGCAGGACAGGGGTTAACTATGGCTACACCTTC.

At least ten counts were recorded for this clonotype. The CDR3 sequence: CASSWGGRTEAFF. The DNA of the CDR3 is TGTGCCAGCAGTTGGGGGGGGCGAACTGAAGCTTTCTTT. This chain joins TRBV27 and TRBJ1-1, with D perhaps matching TRBD1 (6 bases). The CDR3 is made up of 13 amino acids. CDR1 and CDR2 (germline): MNHEY, SMNVEV (reference sequence). The germline V and J ends were trimmed by 4 bases and 5 bases, with 11 bases remaining between them.

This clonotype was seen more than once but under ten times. CDR3 loop: CASRDREDQPQHF. The DNA of the CDR3 is TGTGCCAGCAGGGACAGGGAAGATCAGCCCCAGCATTTT. The rearrangement links TRBV6-1 to TRBJ1-5, with 8 bases matching TRBD1. After removal of 6 bases from V and 5 bases from J, the junction contained 3 bases not matched to a gene. Germline assignment: CDR1 MNHNS and CDR2 SASEGT. The CDR3 contains 13 residues.

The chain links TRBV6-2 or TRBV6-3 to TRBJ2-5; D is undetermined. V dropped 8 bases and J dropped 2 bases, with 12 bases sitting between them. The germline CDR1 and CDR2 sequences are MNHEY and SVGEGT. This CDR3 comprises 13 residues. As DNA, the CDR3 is TGTGCCAGCGGCCTTGGGTTGCAAGAGACCCAGTACTTC. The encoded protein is CASGLGLQETQYF.

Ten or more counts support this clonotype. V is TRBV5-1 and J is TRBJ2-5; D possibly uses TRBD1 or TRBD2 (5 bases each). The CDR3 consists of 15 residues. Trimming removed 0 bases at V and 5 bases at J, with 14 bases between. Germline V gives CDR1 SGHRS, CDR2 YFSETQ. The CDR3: CASSLGPGPGETQYF. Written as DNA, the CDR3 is TGCGCCAGCAGCTTGGGTCCAGGGCCGGGGGAGACCCAGTACTTC.

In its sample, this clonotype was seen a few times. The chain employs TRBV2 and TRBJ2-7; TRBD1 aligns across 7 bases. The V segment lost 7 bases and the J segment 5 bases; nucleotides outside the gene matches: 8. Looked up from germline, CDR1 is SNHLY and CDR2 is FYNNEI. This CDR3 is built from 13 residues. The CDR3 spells CASTPRGLDEQYF. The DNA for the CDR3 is TGTGCCAGCACTCCTAGGGGGCTCGACGAGCAGTACTTC.

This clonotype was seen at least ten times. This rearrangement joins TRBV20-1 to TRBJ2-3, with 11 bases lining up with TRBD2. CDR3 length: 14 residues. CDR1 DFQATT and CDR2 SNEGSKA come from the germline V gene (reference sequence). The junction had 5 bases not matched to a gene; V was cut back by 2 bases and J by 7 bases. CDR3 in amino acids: CSARPSGGPYTQYF. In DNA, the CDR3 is TGCAGTGCTAGACCTAGCGGGGGGCCTTATACGCAGTATTTT.

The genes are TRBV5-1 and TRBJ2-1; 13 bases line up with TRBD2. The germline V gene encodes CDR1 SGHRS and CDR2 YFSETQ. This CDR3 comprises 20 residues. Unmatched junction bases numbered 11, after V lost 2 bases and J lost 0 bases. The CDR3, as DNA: TGCGCCAGCAGCTTAGCTTTGACTAGCGGGGGGTCAGCCTCCTACAATGAGCAGTTCTTC. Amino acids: CASSLALTSGGSASYNEQFF.

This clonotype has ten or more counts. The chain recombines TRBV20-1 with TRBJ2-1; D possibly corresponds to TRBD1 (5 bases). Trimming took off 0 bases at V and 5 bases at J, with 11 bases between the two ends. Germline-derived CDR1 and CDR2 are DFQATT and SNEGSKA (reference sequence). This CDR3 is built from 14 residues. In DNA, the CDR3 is TGCAGTGCTAGAGAGGCAAGGGGAAACAATGAGCAGTTCTTC. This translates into CSAREARGNNEQFF.

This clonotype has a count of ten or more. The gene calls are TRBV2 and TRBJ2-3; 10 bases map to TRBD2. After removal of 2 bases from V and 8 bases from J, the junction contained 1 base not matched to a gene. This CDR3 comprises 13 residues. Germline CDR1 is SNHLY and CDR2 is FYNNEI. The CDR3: CASSELAGATQYF. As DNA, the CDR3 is TGTGCCAGCAGTGAACTAGCGGGAGCTACGCAGTATTTT.

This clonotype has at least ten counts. CDR3 residues: CSVSVRGDTEAFF. In nucleotides, the CDR3 is TGCAGCGTTTCGGTCAGGGGGGACACTGAAGCTTTCTTT. This rearrangement joins TRBV29-1 to TRBJ1-1; 7 nucleotides agree with TRBD1. The CDR3 has 13 amino acids. The V gene end was trimmed by 5 bases and the J gene end by 3 bases; junction bases not matched to a gene: 6. Germline CDR1 SQVTM, CDR2 ANQGSEA.

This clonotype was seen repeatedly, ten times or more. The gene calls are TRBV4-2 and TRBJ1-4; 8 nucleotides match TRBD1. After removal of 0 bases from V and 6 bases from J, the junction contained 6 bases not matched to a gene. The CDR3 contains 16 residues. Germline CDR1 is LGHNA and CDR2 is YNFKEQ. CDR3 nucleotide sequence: TGTGCCAGCAGCCAAGATGTCGGGACAGGACATGAAAAACTGTTTTTT. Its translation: CASSQDVGTGHEKLFF.